This T cell receptor (beta chain) was sequenced for a study of blood T cells in healthy people across ages. The study's findings and limits: Whereas aged donors had fewer naive CD4+ cells, long-lived donors had more of them and higher diversity.

PCR was performed a second time for about 7 to 12 cycles using a sample-barcoded 5' primer and a J-beta primer mix. Carrying 12 random nucleotides, a template-switch adaptor labeled each individual cDNA molecule. Each CDR3 protein gets one entry after TCRdb re-called the 5' RACE reads with MiXCR. The table includes hundreds of thousands of distinct CDR3 sequences, 45% to 60% detected once. As concerns this clonotype: Antigen specificity is unknown.

Sequencing was done on a sample of blood. This TCR derives from a woman over 75 in good health.

The CDR3 here is CSAEAALGEPQHF. The CDR3 nucleotides are TGCAGTGCCGAGGCGGCCTTAGGTGAGCCCCAGCATTTT. The chain is built from TRBV20-1 and TRBJ1-5; D remains ambiguous. This CDR3 contains 13 residues. Deletions cut 6 bases from V and 8 bases from J, with 17 bases between. The germline V gene has CDR1 DFQATT and CDR2 SNEGSKA (reference sequence).